This T cell receptor (beta chain) was observed in a study of Graves' ophthalmopathy and Graves' hyperthyroidism. General observations from the study: Also, most clonotypes expanded in the thyroid above 0.001 frequency appeared in blood.

Each donor who had ophthalmopathy showed moderate-to-severe activity, a CAS of ≥3, a NOSPECS of ≥4, and a duration under 3 months. CDR1 and CDR2 from the germline V gene are SQVTM and ANQGSEA. V trimming: 3 bases; J trimming: 7 bases; junction bases outside the gene matches: 5. This CDR3 is built from 12 residues. On this clonotype: Its antigen is unknown.

Amplification from RNA transcripts yielded the TCR beta CDR3 regions. Investigators did first-round RT-PCR with HTBI primers, then second-round multiplex PCR. TCRdb reanalysed the multiplex PCR reads using MiXCR and keeps one entry per CDR3 protein. Altogether about 660,000 distinct CDR3 sequences are present, 35% to 45% being singletons, with the ten largest covering more than 2.5%. The source is an adult man with Graves' ophthalmopathy. Sequencing was performed on peripheral blood. The J gene is TRBJ2-7, the V gene TRBV29-1, with 8 bases aligning to TRBD1. CDR3 protein: CSVDGRGQEQYF. CDR3 DNA: TGCAGCGTTGATGGCAGGGGGCAAGAGCAGTACTTC.